The clone carrying this T cell receptor (beta chain) was detected a few times. Possible read error: a much larger clone is one base away. V lost 3 bases, J lost 3 bases, and 4 bases stayed unmatched. The V gene's germline CDR1 is SGHTS and CDR2 YDEGEE. CDR3 length: 15 residues. TCR beta CDR3 region amplification was performed from RNA transcripts. The TCR CDR3 first-round RT-PCR relied on the HTBI primer set. TCRdb re-called the multiplex PCR reads with MiXCR, one entry per CDR3 protein. The table shows more than 300,000 distinct CDR3 sequences, with 14% occurring only once. These data are taken from a study of T cells in Graves' hyperthyroidism and ophthalmopathy. Overall study context: Peripheral blood was acquired at first diagnosis, ahead of any therapy whatsoever.

Sequencing was done on a sample of blood. V is TRBV5-8 and J is TRBJ2-2, with 8 bases that match TRBD1. This clonotype was sampled from a woman aged 60 to 75 with Graves' hyperthyroidism. CDR3: CASSSRTGYTGELFF. The DNA for the CDR3 is TGTGCCAGCAGCTCCCGGACAGGGTACACCGGGGAGCTGTTTTTT.